This is a list of T cell receptor beta chains from one sample in a study of vaccination and CD4 T cells after COVID-19. For these TCRs, the target antigens are not known. TCRdb re-called the PCR reads through MiXCR, storing one row per CDR3 protein. Among roughly 15,000 distinct CDR3 sequences listed, 52% were seen once. Sequenced sample: CD4+ T cells from blood, cultured in vitro. All receptors derive from a human donor who had recovered from COVID-19. Both conserved end residues are part of each CDR3. The order of the fields is clone size, D gene, J gene, V gene, CDR3 DNA, CDR3 protein. D genes are given only for firm matches. The size field is filled for only some rows; it gives once, few, many or a size class.

>.|.|TRBJ1-2|TRBV4-3
TGCGCCAGCAGCCAAGATCGCCGTGGGACACGAAACTATGGCTACACCTTC
CASSQDRRGTRNYGYTF
>few|TRBD1|TRBJ2-3|TRBV24-1
TGTGCCACCAGTGGGCCCGGACAGGGGGCCTCCGATACGCAGTATTTT
CATSGPGQGASDTQYF
>.|.|TRBJ2-7|TRBV12-3/TRBV12-4
TGTGCCAGCAGTTCGGGAACTCGATTAGGGGAGCAGTACTTC
CASSSGTRLGEQYF
>.|.|TRBJ2-5|TRBV25-1
TGTGCCAGCAGTGTGGGAGAGACCCAGTACTTC
CASSVGETQYF
>.|.|TRBJ2-7|TRBV7-2
TGTGCCAGCAGCTTAGGCGGGGCGTCCTACGAGCAGTACTTC
CASSLGGASYEQYF
>.|TRBD1|TRBJ1-2|TRBV20-1
TGCAGTGCCACGAGGCGGGACAGTGCCTATGGCTACACCTTC
CSATRRDSAYGYTF
>.|.|TRBJ2-3|TRBV28
TGTGCCAGCAGTTCGTCAGGGCTCCCCTCAGATACGCAGTATTTT
CASSSSGLPSDTQYF
>.|TRBD2|TRBJ2-5|TRBV25-1
TGTGCCAGCAGTGAACCCCTAGCGGGAGGGCAGGAGACCCAGTACTTC
CASSEPLAGGQETQYF
>few|.|TRBJ1-5|TRBV6-5
TGTGCCAGCAGTTCGTCAGGGTGGCCCCAGCATTTT
CASSSSGWPQHF
>.|.|TRBJ1-2|TRBV24-1
TGTGCCACCAGTGACCCCGGACAGACGCAGGGCTACACCTTC
CATSDPGQTQGYTF
>.|.|TRBJ1-1|TRBV2
TGTGCCAGCAGGAAATCAACCTCCAACACTGAAGCTTTCTTT
CASRKSTSNTEAFF
>.|.|TRBJ2-5|TRBV6-1
TGTGCCAGCAAGGGGCTGGAGACCCAGTACTTC
CASKGLETQYF
>.|TRBD2|TRBJ2-5|TRBV5-6
TGTGCCAGCAGCTTGTGGCTAGCGGGAGGAGAGACCCAGTACTTC
CASSLWLAGGETQYF
>.|TRBD1|TRBJ2-6|TRBV5-1
TGCGCCAGCAGCTTCGTGACAGGGGACAACTCTGGGGCCAACGTCCTGACTTTC
CASSFVTGDNSGANVLTF
>.|TRBD2|TRBJ2-1|TRBV6-1
TGTGCCAGCAAACGGGGGGTAGTGAATGAGCAGTTCTTC
CASKRGVVNEQFF
>.|TRBD1|TRBJ1-2|TRBV19
TGTGCCAGCATAGGGGGCGGGTATGGCTACACCTTC
CASIGGGYGYTF
>.|.|TRBJ2-3|TRBV2
TGTGCCAGCAGTGAAAGGCGGACTAGCACAGATACGCAGTATTTT
CASSERRTSTDTQYF
>.|TRBD2|TRBJ2-7|TRBV11-3
TGTGCCAGCAGCTTATGGACGGGGGGGAGCGGGAGCCCGTACGAGCAGTACTTC
CASSLWTGGSGSPYEQYF